The 28 T cell receptor beta chains below come from one sample, sequenced in a study of T-cell memory formation after mild COVID-19. Each CDR3 protein is one row after TCRdb ran MiXCR on the 5' RACE reads. Among around 300,000 distinct CDR3 sequences listed, roughly 8.2% were seen once. The sequenced material came from PBMCs or a T cell subset sorted from them (not recorded which). Receptors were obtained from a man between 18 and 29 years old who had mild COVID-19 (a few samples of this study predate the infection). Cell type and time point are not known.

There are a few counts of this clonotype. This chain uses TRBV12-3 or TRBV12-4 with TRBJ2-1; tentative D call: TRBD2 (6 bases). V was shortened by 0 bases and J by 10 bases, with 16 bases between the two germline ends. The CDR3 is 15 amino acids. CDR3 sequence (DNA): TGTGCCAGCAGTTTAGCGAAATTGACTAGACGGGAGCAGTTCTTC. Translated, it gives CASSLAKLTRREQFF.

This clonotype came up many times. The chain links TRBV28 to TRBJ2-3; TRBD1 matches 9 bases. J lost 3 bases, V lost 3 bases, and 1 base had no gene match. Germline V lookup: CDR1 MDHEN, CDR2 SYDVKM. CDR3 size: 14 residues. The CDR3 loop is CASSFDRGTDTQYF. For the CDR3, the DNA is TGTGCCAGCAGTTTTGACAGGGGGACAGATACGCAGTATTTT.

Ten or more counts support this clonotype. This chain connects TRBV7-3 to TRBJ1-6; 8 bases are shared with TRBD1. The CDR3 runs to 13 residues. Germline values: CDR1 SGHTA, CDR2 FQGTGA. Trimming cost V 3 bases and J 10 bases; bases outside gene matches: 2. CDR3 nucleotide sequence: TGTGCCAGCAGCTTCGACAGGGGATCACCCCTCCACTTT. Translation: CASSFDRGSPLHF.

This chain connects TRBV19 to TRBJ2-6, with D perhaps matching TRBD1 (9 bases). Germline loops: CDR1 LNHDA, CDR2 SQIVND (reference sequence). Trimming left V 6 bases short and J 0 bases short, with 21 bases between. The CDR3 contains 19 residues. As DNA, the CDR3 is TGTGCCAGTAGCCCACGGGGGGGGACAGGGCGCTCTGGGGCCAACGTCCTGACTTTC. Protein sequence: CASSPRGGTGRSGANVLTF.

This chain connects TRBV6-5 to TRBJ1-2; D may be TRBD1 (6 bases). Germline V lookup: CDR1 MNHEY, CDR2 SVGAGI. The CDR3 spans 15 residues. The V end lost 3 bases, the J end lost 6 bases, and 17 bases lay between the germline ends. CDR3 protein: CASSYRGGGRDGYTF. The CDR3 DNA follows: TGTGCCAGCAGTTATCGCGGAGGGGGGAGAGATGGCTACACCTTC.

CDR3 region: CASLTGTGIPGELFF. CDR3 bases: TGTGCCAGCCTCACCGGGACAGGGATCCCCGGGGAGCTGTTTTTT. The chain recombines TRBV2 with TRBJ2-2, with 9 bases lining up with TRBD1. Trimming took 8 bases from V and 6 from J; bases not matched to a gene: 10. There are 15 residues in the CDR3. Looked up from germline, CDR1 is SNHLY and CDR2 is FYNNEI.

This clonotype was seen only a few times. V and J are TRBV28 and TRBJ2-3; 7 bases line up with TRBD1. With V trimmed by 6 bases and J by 11 bases, 8 bases remained unmatched. This CDR3 region has 12 residues. CDR1 MDHEN and CDR2 SYDVKM come from the germline V gene. The CDR3 DNA reads TGTGCCAGCAGGGAACAGGGGATCGGGCAGTATTTT. Its protein product is CASREQGIGQYF.

There are a few counts of this clonotype. This chain uses TRBV18 with TRBJ2-3, with 14 nucleotides matching TRBD2. This CDR3 has 16 residues. J was trimmed by 9 bases and V by 1 base; bases with no gene match: 6. Looked up from germline, CDR1 is KGHSH and CDR2 is LQKENI. CDR3 sequence (DNA): TGTGCCAGCTCACCACTGACTAGCGGGGGGGCTCGGACGCAGTATTTT. Its translation: CASSPLTSGGARTQYF.

This clonotype was detected ten times or more. The genes are TRBV10-3 and TRBJ2-5; TRBD1 matches at 7 bases. The CDR3 sequence is 16 residues long. Germline lookup yields CDR1 ENHRY and CDR2 SYGVKD. The V and J ends lost 3 bases and 1 base, in that order; junction bases with no gene match: 8. The CDR3 region is CAISDPVGQIQETQYF. CDR3 nucleotides: TGTGCCATCAGTGACCCGGTGGGACAGATCCAAGAGACCCAGTACTTC.

The chain links TRBV5-1 to TRBJ2-1; TRBD2 matches 8 bases. The CDR3 covers 17 residues. Looked up from germline, CDR1 is SGHRS and CDR2 is YFSETQ. V dropped 4 bases and J dropped 3; count of bases not matched to a gene: 12. The CDR3 nucleotides are TGCGCCAGCAGCCACGCACTAGAGCGGGGGATCTACAATGAGCAGTTCTTC. This encodes CASSHALERGIYNEQFF.

The V call is TRBV15, the J call TRBJ2-7, with 7 positions matching TRBD1. The CDR3 runs 13 residues. Germline values: CDR1 LNHNV, CDR2 YYDKDF (reference sequence). Trimming at V came to 1 base and at J to 6 bases, leaving 3 bases not matched to a gene. The CDR3 loop is CATSRVGGGEQYF. CDR3 nucleotide sequence: TGTGCCACCAGCAGAGTAGGGGGCGGCGAGCAGTACTTC.

This clonotype was seen a handful of times. The gene calls are TRBV6-2 or TRBV6-3 and TRBJ2-1; the D gene is possibly TRBD2 (6 bases). The CDR3 extends over 11 amino acids. From germline, CDR1 is MNHEY and CDR2 SVGEGT. Between the trimmed V and J ends, which lost 11 bases and 3 bases, there was a span of 8 bases. CDR3 residues: CAVADYNEQFF. The CDR3 nucleotides read TGTGCCGTAGCGGACTACAATGAGCAGTTCTTC.

This clonotype has only a few counts. The chain couples TRBV20-1 to TRBJ1-1; the D is unclear. Trimming removed 7 bases from V and 4 bases from J, with 19 bases in between. In germline, CDR1 is DFQATT, CDR2 SNEGSKA (reference sequence). The CDR3 contains 14 residues. CDR3 region: CSVARGRPITEAFF. CDR3 coding DNA: TGCAGTGTTGCACGGGGAAGGCCGATCACTGAAGCTTTCTTT.

The chain has TRBV7-2 and TRBJ1-2; TRBD1 matches at 8 bases. The CDR3 sequence is 15 residues long. Germline CDR1 and CDR2: SGHTA and FQGNSA. Unmatched junction bases numbered 12, after V lost 5 bases and J lost 7 bases. CDR3 DNA sequence: TGTGCCAGCAGCGCAGGTCGGACAGGGCCCTTTGGCTACACCTTC. This sequence encodes CASSAGRTGPFGYTF.

This sequence joins TRBV6-6 and TRBJ2-3; 8 nucleotides line up with TRBD2. This CDR3 is built from 16 residues. The germline gives CDR1 MNHNY, CDR2 SVGAGI (reference sequence). The V gene end was trimmed by 1 base and the J gene end by 1 base; junction bases not matched to a gene: 4. This chain's CDR3 is CASSYLRGVGTDTQYF. CDR3 nucleotide sequence: TGTGCCAGCAGTTACTTGCGGGGGGTTGGCACAGATACGCAGTATTTT.

J is TRBJ1-6 and V is TRBV7-6, with 9 bases aligning to TRBD1. There are 16 residues in the CDR3. The V gene's germline CDR1 is SGHVS and CDR2 FNYEAQ. The V gene end was trimmed by 5 bases and the J gene end by 7 bases; junction bases not matched to a gene: 9. The chain's CDR3 is CASSPLGGQGNSPLHF. For the CDR3, the DNA is TGTGCCAGCAGCCCTCTCGGGGGACAGGGAAATTCACCCCTCCACTTT. Together with reference TRBV7-6 and TRBJ1-6, the CDR3 gives the full variable domain: GAGVSQSPRYKVTKRGQDVALRCDPISGHVSLYWYRQALGQGPEFLTYFNYEAQQDKSGLPNDRFSAERPEGSISTLTIQRTEQRDSAMYRCASSPLGGQGNSPLHFGNGTRLTVT.

V is TRBV27 and J is TRBJ2-1; 11 nucleotides align to TRBD2. This CDR3 has 16 residues. The junction had 6 bases not matched to a gene; V was cut back by 5 bases and J by 3 bases. From germline, CDR1 is MNHEY and CDR2 SMNVEV (reference sequence). As DNA, the CDR3 is TGTGCCAGCAGTCCTTCCGGGACTAGCGGCTACAATGAGCAGTTCTTC. Protein sequence: CASSPSGTSGYNEQFF.

This clonotype was picked up a small number of times. The chain joins TRBV21-1 to TRBJ2-3; the D call of TRBD2 is as the table states it, not checked on the DNA. TRBV21-1 corresponds to a pseudogene. The CDR3 totals 13 residues. CDR3 region: CASRIQGGGTQYF. The CDR3 bases are TGTGCCAGCAGGATACAGGGAGGGGGTACGCAGTATTTT.

As to this clonotype: Likely a read error: the CDR3 ends without its conserved phenylalanine or tryptophan. This chain links TRBV12-3 or TRBV12-4 with TRBJ1-5; 9 positions match TRBD1. The CDR3 sequence is 15 residues long. V shed 5 bases and J 4 bases; nucleotides not matched to a gene: 6. The CDR3 reads CASSIWTGVNQPQHL. The CDR3 region has the DNA TGTGCCAGCAGTATCTGGACAGGGGTTAATCAGCCCCAGCATCTT.

The chain is built from TRBV7-9 and TRBJ1-3; D remains ambiguous. CDR3 size: 14 residues. Germline V CDR1 and CDR2: SEHNR, FQNEAQ (reference sequence). With 2 bases removed from V and 2 bases from J, the gap between germline ends came to 7 bases. This CDR3 reads CASSLLGPGNTIYF. The CDR3 DNA reads TGTGCCAGCAGCTTACTCGGTCCTGGAAACACCATATATTTT.

This clonotype has only a few counts. The chain couples TRBV2 to TRBJ2-1; D gene uncertain. Per the germline V gene, CDR1 is SNHLY and CDR2 is FYNNEI. V dropped 6 bases and J dropped 0 bases, with 12 bases sitting between them. The CDR3 sequence is 15 residues long. The CDR3 protein is CASSGRGSSYNEQFF. The CDR3 DNA reads TGTGCCAGCAGCGGTAGAGGAAGCTCCTACAATGAGCAGTTCTTC.

This clonotype was recorded at least ten times. The rearrangement links TRBV12-3 or TRBV12-4 to TRBJ2-5, with D perhaps being TRBD1 or TRBD2 (6 bases each). V was shortened by 2 bases and J by 1 base, with 8 bases between the two germline ends. This CDR3 is built from 14 residues. This CDR3 reads CASSLSGAQETQYF. CDR3 sequence (DNA): TGTGCCAGCAGTTTATCGGGGGCCCAAGAGACCCAGTACTTC.

This clonotype has more than one count but fewer than ten. The V call is TRBV4-3, the J call TRBJ1-4; TRBD1 might be the D (6 bases). This CDR3 is 18 amino acids long. CDR1 is LGHNA, CDR2 YSLEER, per germline. The V gene lost 0 bases and the J gene lost 0 bases, with 14 bases spanning the gap. CDR3: CASSQDRTDGATNEKLFF. CDR3 DNA: TGCGCCAGCAGCCAAGATAGGACAGACGGGGCAACTAATGAAAAACTGTTTTTT.

This clonotype has more than one count but fewer than ten. The J gene is TRBJ2-2, the V gene TRBV4-3; D is unresolved. Germline CDR1 reads LGHNA; CDR2 reads YSLEER. This CDR3 region has 14 residues. V shed 1 base and J shed 3 bases, with 6 bases lying between them. CDR3 residues: CASSQATYTGELFF. The DNA for the CDR3 is TGCGCCAGCAGCCAAGCTACTTACACCGGGGAGCTGTTTTTT.

This clonotype showed up many times. The rearrangement uses TRBV7-2 and TRBJ1-1, with a possible D match to TRBD1 (6 bases). Germline V gene data show CDR1 as SGHTA and CDR2 as FQGNSA. Between the trimmed V and J ends, which lost 7 bases and 1 base, there was a span of 16 bases. This CDR3 is 15 amino acids long. The CDR3 DNA reads as TGTGCCAGCACCGCGGACAGATATAAGAACACTGAAGCTTTCTTT. Translation: CASTADRYKNTEAFF.

The chain couples TRBV7-2 to TRBJ1-2, with TRBD1 identical over 8 bases. With 4 bases clipped from V and 3 bases from J, the junction kept 7 bases outside the gene matches. The germline CDR1 and CDR2 sequences are SGHTA and FQGNSA. This CDR3 has 15 amino acids. The DNA for the CDR3 is TGTGCCAGCAGCTCTCAGGGGGCCTCGGACTATGGCTACACCTTC. Its translation: CASSSQGASDYGYTF.

This clonotype was counted between two and nine times. The CDR3, as DNA: TGTGCCAGCAGCTTTACAGGGTATAATTCACCCCTCCACTTT. This translates into CASSFTGYNSPLHF. The genes are TRBV7-2 and TRBJ1-6, with D possibly matching TRBD1 (6 bases). Trimming stripped 3 bases from V and 4 bases from J, with 7 bases between. The CDR3 has 14 residues. Germline CDR1 SGHTA, CDR2 FQGNSA.

At least ten counts were recorded for this clonotype. The chain combines TRBV7-2 with TRBJ2-7; D is unclear. The V gene's germline CDR1 is SGHTA and CDR2 FQGNSA. Trimming cost V 1 base and J 2 bases, with 15 bases left between them. The CDR3 sequence is 16 residues long. CDR3 residues: CASSLEVSAVAYEQYF. CDR3 DNA: TGTGCCAGCAGCTTAGAGGTTTCGGCGGTAGCCTACGAGCAGTACTTC.